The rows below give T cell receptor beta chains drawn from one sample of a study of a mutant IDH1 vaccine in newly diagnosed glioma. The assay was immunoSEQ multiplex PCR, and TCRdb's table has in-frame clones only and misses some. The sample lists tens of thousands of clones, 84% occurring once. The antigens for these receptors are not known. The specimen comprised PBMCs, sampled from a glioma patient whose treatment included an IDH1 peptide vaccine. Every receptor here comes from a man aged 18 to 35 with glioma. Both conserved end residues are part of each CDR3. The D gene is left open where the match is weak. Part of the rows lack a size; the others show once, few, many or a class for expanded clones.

DNA: TGTGCCAGCAGTTTTCGGACTAGCAGCTACAATGAGCAGTTCTTC
CDR3: CASSFRTSSYNEQFF
size: .
J: TRBJ2-1
D: TRBD2
V: TRBV6-6

DNA: TGTGCCAGCAGCCGGGGACCGATCTCTGGGGCCAACGTCCTGACTTTC
CDR3: CASSRGPISGANVLTF
size: .
J: TRBJ2-6
D: .
V: TRBV7-2

DNA: TGCAGCGTTGATAAGGGTCTAGCCAATGAGCAGTTCTTC
CDR3: CSVDKGLANEQFF
size: once
J: TRBJ2-1
D: .
V: TRBV29-1

DNA: TGTGCCAGCAGTTACGGGCCTTGGAACACTGAAGCTTTCTTT
CDR3: CASSYGPWNTEAFF
size: once
J: TRBJ1-1
D: .
V: TRBV6-5

DNA: TGTGCCAGTAGTATGGGGAGAACTGGGGCCAACGTCCTGACTTTC
CDR3: CASSMGRTGANVLTF
size: .
J: TRBJ2-6
D: .
V: TRBV19

DNA: TGTGCCAGCTCACCCGTCCAGGCTAACTATGGCTACACCTTC
CDR3: CASSPVQANYGYTF
size: .
J: TRBJ1-2
D: .
V: TRBV18

DNA: TGTGCCAGTAAGAATGGTCGAGGTGGCAGCTACAATGAGCAGTTCTTC
CDR3: CASKNGRGGSYNEQFF
size: .
J: TRBJ2-1
D: .
V: TRBV19

DNA: TGCGCCAGCAGCCAAGATTTTAGGTCTAAGGGACAGGGTGAAGCTTTCTTT
CDR3: CASSQDFRSKGQGEAFF
size: .
J: TRBJ1-1
D: TRBD1
V: TRBV4-1

DNA: TGCGCCAGCAGCCCACCGGGACTAGCGGGGGCCGGCGAGCAGTTCTTC
CDR3: CASSPPGLAGAGEQFF
size: .
J: TRBJ2-1
D: TRBD2
V: TRBV5-1

DNA: TGCGCCAGCAGCATGGGGGGTCCCACTGAAGCTTTCTTT
CDR3: CASSMGGPTEAFF
size: .
J: TRBJ1-1
D: .
V: TRBV5-1

DNA: TGTGCCAGCAGGGGACTAGTCAATGAGCAGTTCTTC
CDR3: CASRGLVNEQFF
size: .
J: TRBJ2-1
D: TRBD2
V: TRBV2

DNA: TGTGCCAGCAGGCGGACAGGGAACTCCTACGAGCAGTACTTC
CDR3: CASRRTGNSYEQYF
size: .
J: TRBJ2-7
D: TRBD1
V: TRBV6-7

DNA: TGTGCCTGGAATTATCAGGGAAACTATGGCTACACCTTC
CDR3: CAWNYQGNYGYTF
size: .
J: TRBJ1-2
D: .
V: TRBV30

DNA: TGTGCCAGCAGCTTAGAAGCAGGGGGCATGAACACTGAAGCTTTCTTT
CDR3: CASSLEAGGMNTEAFF
size: .
J: TRBJ1-1
D: TRBD1
V: TRBV11-2

DNA: TGTGCCAGTAGTAGGGGGACTAGCGGTAACAATGAGCAGTTCTTC
CDR3: CASSRGTSGNNEQFF
size: .
J: TRBJ2-1
D: TRBD2
V: TRBV19

DNA: TGTGCCAGCAGCTTAGGGGCAGATCCTAACTATGGCTACACCTTC
CDR3: CASSLGADPNYGYTF
size: .
J: TRBJ1-2
D: .
V: TRBV7-2

DNA: TGTGCCAGCAGTTACTCGATCGGGACAGGGGTGGGTGAGCAGTACTTC
CDR3: CASSYSIGTGVGEQYF
size: .
J: TRBJ2-7
D: TRBD1
V: TRBV6-5

DNA: TGTGCCAGCAGTGAAGCAAGCGGCTACGAGCAGTACTTC
CDR3: CASSEASGYEQYF
size: .
J: TRBJ2-7
D: .
V: TRBV6-1

DNA: TGTGCCTGGAGTGGGTTGAGCACTGAAGCTTTCTTT
CDR3: CAWSGLSTEAFF
size: .
J: TRBJ1-1
D: .
V: TRBV30

DNA: TGTGCAAGTCGTCAGAGGCGCGAGGGGGAGTATCGAAATCAGCCCCAGCATTTT
CDR3: CASRQRREGEYRNQPQHF
size: few
J: TRBJ1-5
D: .
V: TRBV12-2

DNA: TGCGCCAGCAGCCAAGAGGAGGGGGCAACTAATGAAAAACTGTTTTTT
CDR3: CASSQEEGATNEKLFF
size: .
J: TRBJ1-4
D: .
V: TRBV4-3

DNA: TGCACCAGCAGTTCCACTAGCAGGGAGACCCAGTACTTC
CDR3: CTSSSTSRETQYF
size: .
J: TRBJ2-5
D: .
V: TRBV1

DNA: TGTGCCAGCGAACCGGGACAGGGGTTCTACGAGCAGTACTTC
CDR3: CASEPGQGFYEQYF
size: .
J: TRBJ2-7
D: TRBD1
V: TRBV25-1

DNA: TGTGCCAGCAGTTCGGTAGCTAACACCGGGGAGCTGTTTTTT
CDR3: CASSSVANTGELFF
size: .
J: TRBJ2-2
D: .
V: TRBV6-5

DNA: TGCGCCAGCAGCCAAGATCGGCAGGGTGGTGAAAAACTGTTTTTT
CDR3: CASSQDRQGGEKLFF
size: .
J: TRBJ1-4
D: .
V: TRBV4-3

DNA: TGTGCTAGCAGCCCTAAGGCCCTGGGGGATGAGCAGTTCTTC
CDR3: CASSPKALGDEQFF
size: .
J: TRBJ2-1
D: .
V: TRBV7-7

DNA: TGTGCCAGCAGCTCGGGACTAGTTGTTGAGACCCAGTACTTC
CDR3: CASSSGLVVETQYF
size: once
J: TRBJ2-5
D: TRBD2
V: TRBV7-8

DNA: TGTGCCAGCAGTTACCGACAGGGGCAAGGCTACACCTTC
CDR3: CASSYRQGQGYTF
size: .
J: TRBJ1-2
D: TRBD1
V: TRBV6-5

DNA: TGTGCCAGCAGCTCCGGGACTTCATCACCCTACGAGCAGTACTTC
CDR3: CASSSGTSSPYEQYF
size: .
J: TRBJ2-7
D: .
V: TRBV27

DNA: TGTGCCAATCAGGGGAGGTCTAATGAAAAACTGTTTTTT
CDR3: CANQGRSNEKLFF
size: .
J: TRBJ1-4
D: .
V: TRBV28

DNA: TGTGCCAGCAGTTTACTCGCAAACAATGAGCAGTTCTTC
CDR3: CASSLLANNEQFF
size: .
J: TRBJ2-1
D: .
V: TRBV28

DNA: TGTGCCAGCAGCGTATCCGGGACACGAAGTGGCTACACCTTC
CDR3: CASSVSGTRSGYTF
size: .
J: TRBJ1-2
D: .
V: TRBV7-2

DNA: TGTGCCAGCAGCGTGAGCGTATCCTCCCATCTCACAGGTACGCAGTATTTT
CDR3: CASSVSVSSHLTGTQYF
size: .
J: TRBJ2-3
D: .
V: TRBV9

DNA: TGTGCCTGGACGGAGGAGACCCAGTACTTC
CDR3: CAWTEETQYF
size: .
J: TRBJ2-5
D: .
V: TRBV30

DNA: TGTGCCAGCAGTGGGTTTTCTGGAGGGGGCGCGGGTGGGGGGGGCTATAGCAATCAGCCCCAGCATTTT
CDR3: CASSGFSGGGAGGGGYSNQPQHF
size: .
J: TRBJ1-5
D: TRBD1
V: TRBV2

DNA: TGTGCCAGCAGTGACCACAACTATGGCTACACCTTC
CDR3: CASSDHNYGYTF
size: .
J: TRBJ1-2
D: .
V: TRBV6-4

DNA: TGTGCCAGCAGGGAAATTCAGGAAGAGACCCAGTACTTC
CDR3: CASREIQEETQYF
size: .
J: TRBJ2-5
D: .
V: TRBV27

DNA: TGTGCCAGTCGTGAGAGGGCGGTTTTCACTGAAGCTTTCTTT
CDR3: CASRERAVFTEAFF
size: few
J: TRBJ1-1
D: .
V: TRBV19

DNA: TGTGCCAGCAGCGTATCGGATAGCAGGAACACCGGGGAGCTGTTTTTT
CDR3: CASSVSDSRNTGELFF
size: .
J: TRBJ2-2
D: .
V: TRBV9

DNA: TGTGCCAGCAGTCAACAGGGCTACGAGCAGTACTTC
CDR3: CASSQQGYEQYF
size: .
J: TRBJ2-7
D: .
V: TRBV7-8

DNA: TGTGCCAGCAGCTATCCGGCGGTAGCGGGAGGGCCGGAGACCCAGTACTTC
CDR3: CASSYPAVAGGPETQYF
size: .
J: TRBJ2-5
D: TRBD2
V: TRBV5-6

DNA: TGTGCTAGCAGCCTCGGTCTAGCGGGGCCTAATGAGCAGTTCTTC
CDR3: CASSLGLAGPNEQFF
size: .
J: TRBJ2-1
D: TRBD2
V: TRBV7-7

DNA: TGTGCCAGCAGTTACTCTTCCGGGACAGGGGGCTTCGAGCAGTACTTC
CDR3: CASSYSSGTGGFEQYF
size: .
J: TRBJ2-7
D: TRBD1
V: TRBV6-5

DNA: TGCGCCAGCAGCCAGAGGCCGGGGACCGGGGAGCTGTTTTTT
CDR3: CASSQRPGTGELFF
size: .
J: TRBJ2-2
D: .
V: TRBV4-3

DNA: TGTGCCAGCAGCTCAACACAGGGGGTGAGGGGCTACACCTTC
CDR3: CASSSTQGVRGYTF
size: .
J: TRBJ1-2
D: TRBD1
V: TRBV7-3

DNA: TGTGCCAGCAGGGACAGTCTCTCTGGAAACACCATATATTTT
CDR3: CASRDSLSGNTIYF
size: .
J: TRBJ1-3
D: .
V: TRBV6-1

DNA: TGTGCCAGCAGCGCCAACACAGGGGGCTCAGAGACCCAGTACTTC
CDR3: CASSANTGGSETQYF
size: .
J: TRBJ2-5
D: TRBD1
V: TRBV7-2